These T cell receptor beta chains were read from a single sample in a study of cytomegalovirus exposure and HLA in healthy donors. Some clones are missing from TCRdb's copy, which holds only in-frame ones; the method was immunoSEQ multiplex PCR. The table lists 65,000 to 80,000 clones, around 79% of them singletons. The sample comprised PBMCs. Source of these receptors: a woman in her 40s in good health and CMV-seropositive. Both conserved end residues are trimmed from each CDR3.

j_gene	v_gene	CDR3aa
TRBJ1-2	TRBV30	AWLPGQRSYT
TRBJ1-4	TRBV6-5	ASSRDRDEKLF
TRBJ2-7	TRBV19	ASSKGTDIISLNEQY
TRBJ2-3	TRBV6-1	ASSDSVGMTDTQY
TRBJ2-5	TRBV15	ATSRASGVPETQY
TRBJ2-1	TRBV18	ASSPPLQGMRGRGYNEQF
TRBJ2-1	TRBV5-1	ASSLSPGGLAFNEQF
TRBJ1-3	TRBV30	AWNGPPGDTIY
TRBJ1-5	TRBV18	ASSPLEGAGQPQH
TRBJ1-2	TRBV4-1	ASSQEVRGGLSGYT